Each of the 31 T cell receptor beta chains below was sequenced from the same sample in a study of CD8 T cells in Susac syndrome. cDNA came from around 0.5 to 1 ug RNA primed by random hexamers. One entry per CDR3 protein, called by TCRdb with MiXCR from the immunoSEQ multiplex PCR reads. Among a few hundred thousand distinct CDR3 sequences listed, roughly 95% were seen once. Sequenced: CD4+ T cells from PBMCs. All receptors come from a human donor with multiple sclerosis.

This chain joins TRBV19 and TRBJ2-2; D gene uncertain. This CDR3 contains 14 residues. V shed 2 bases and J shed 8 bases, with 12 bases lying between them. CDR1 LNHDA and CDR2 SQIVND come from the germline V gene (reference sequence). The CDR3 DNA follows: TGTGCCAGTAGTATAATTTCCGGACCGGGGGAGCTGTTTTTT. This encodes CASSIISGPGELFF.

The chain is built from TRBV5-6 and TRBJ1-4; TRBD1 matches 10 bases. Losses at the gene ends were 7 bases for V and 7 bases for J; bases not matched to a gene: 4. CDR1 is SGHDT and CDR2 is YYEEEE in the germline V gene. CDR3 length: 13 residues. CDR3 protein: CASGRQGAEKLFF. The CDR3 region has the DNA TGTGCCAGCGGAAGACAGGGGGCTGAAAAACTGTTTTTT. The full variable domain, its missing parts supplied by reference TRBV5-6 and TRBJ1-4, is DAGVTQSPTHLIKTRGQQVTLRCSPKSGHDTVSWYQQALGQGPQFIFQYYEEEERQRGNFPDRFSGHQFPNYSSELNVNALLLGDSALYLCASGRQGAEKLFFGSGTQLSVL.

Worth noting for this clonotype: Germline is not matched at one junction end, which may reflect a read error. This chain joins TRBV18 and TRBJ2-4; 7 bases match TRBD1. The germline CDR1 and CDR2 sequences are KGHSH and LQKENI. This CDR3 contains 12 residues. CDR3 sequence (DNA): TGTGCCAGCTCACCAGGGGTGGGACAGCTGAGTTTC. Its protein product is CASSPGVGQLSF.

The table lists this clonotype with a few counts. The chain carries TRBV12-3 or TRBV12-4 and TRBJ1-1; D might be TRBD1 (5 bases). Between the trimmed V and J ends, which lost 5 bases and 1 base, there was a span of 8 bases. The CDR3 totals 13 residues. The CDR3 sequence: CASSTGRNTEAFF. In DNA form, the CDR3 reads TGTGCCAGCAGTACAGGACGGAACACTGAAGCTTTCTTT.

The rearrangement joins TRBV6-6 to TRBJ2-7; weak D call: TRBD1 (6 bases). From germline, CDR1 is MNHNY and CDR2 SVGAGI (reference sequence). This CDR3 region has 14 residues. Trimming left V 4 bases short and J 3 bases short, with 13 bases between. Here the CDR3 reads CASSLQGSDYEQYV. CDR3 sequence (DNA): TGTGCCAGCAGTTTACAGGGATCGGACTACGAGCAGTACGTC.

The CDR3 here is CATSDLAGLGNQPQHF. In DNA form, the CDR3 reads TGTGCCACCAGTGATCTCGCAGGGCTGGGCAATCAGCCCCAGCATTTT. This chain joins TRBV24-1 and TRBJ1-5; D is perhaps TRBD1 (5 bases). V was pared by 3 bases and J by 2 bases, with 13 bases between. Germline V gene sequence: CDR1 KGHDR, CDR2 SFDVKD. The CDR3 length is 16 residues.

The chain recombines TRBV29-1 with TRBJ2-5; D is uncertain. The CDR3 spans 15 residues. V lost 6 bases to trimming and J lost 2 bases, with 19 bases between them. The germline gives CDR1 SQVTM, CDR2 ANQGSEA. Here the CDR3 reads CSVKNGPSPQETQYF. The DNA for the CDR3 is TGCAGCGTCAAAAACGGCCCGAGTCCTCAAGAGACCCAGTACTTC.

A single count supports this clonotype. The rearrangement joins TRBV11-3 to TRBJ2-4; either TRBD1 or TRBD2 may supply D (6 bases each). The length of the CDR3 is 13 residues. Trimming took off 5 bases at V and 9 bases at J, with 14 bases between the two ends. Germline lookup yields CDR1 SGHNT and CDR2 YENEEA. CDR3 sequence: CASSRGLTGIQYF. The CDR3 nucleotides are TGTGCCAGCAGCCGGGGGCTAACGGGCATTCAGTACTTC.

Only one count was recorded for this clonotype. The rearrangement links TRBV7-9 to TRBJ1-4, with D hard to call. Germline loops: CDR1 SEHNR, CDR2 FQNEAQ (reference sequence). The V end lost 4 bases, the J end lost 8 bases, and 17 bases lay between the germline ends. The CDR3 has 15 residues. In nucleotides, the CDR3 is TGTGCCAGCAGCTCCGGGAGGCTCCGGGGAGAAAAACTGTTTTTT. Protein sequence: CASSSGRLRGEKLFF.

The chain couples TRBV2 to TRBJ2-1; 8 nucleotides agree with TRBD1. Germline values: CDR1 SNHLY, CDR2 FYNNEI. V gave up 5 bases and J gave up 9 bases; unmatched junction bases: 12. The CDR3 is 15 residues long. CDR3 nucleotide sequence: TGTGCCAGCAGTTTTCCGGGACAGGATAATAGTGAGCAGTTCTTC. Its protein product is CASSFPGQDNSEQFF. The whole variable domain, remainder taken from reference TRBV2 and TRBJ2-1, is EPEVTQTPSHQVTQMGQEVILRCVPISNHLYFYWYRQILGQKVEFLVSFYNNEISEKSEIFDDQFSVERPDGSNFTLKIRSTKLEDSAMYFCASSFPGQDNSEQFFGPGTRLTVL.

The J gene is TRBJ1-3, the V gene TRBV29-1; D perhaps matches TRBD1 (6 bases). This CDR3 has 13 residues. V was clipped by 4 bases and J by 0 bases, with 7 bases between them. Germline V lookup: CDR1 SQVTM, CDR2 ANQGSEA. The CDR3 reads CSVGQVSGNTIYF. The CDR3, as DNA: TGCAGCGTTGGACAGGTCTCTGGAAACACCATATATTTT. The full variable domain, in which reference TRBV29-1 and TRBJ1-3 provide the parts outside the CDR3, is SAVISQKPSRDICQRGTSLTIQCQVDSQVTMMFWYRQQPGQSLTLIATANQGSEATYESGFVIDKFPISRPNLTFSTLTVSNMSPEDSSIYLCSVGQVSGNTIYFGEGSWLTVV.

The chain is built from TRBV5-1 and TRBJ1-5; D is uncertain. V was cut by 2 bases and J by 5 bases, with 11 bases left in between. Germline V lookup: CDR1 SGHRS, CDR2 YFSETQ. The CDR3 sequence is 14 residues long. The CDR3 DNA reads TGCGCCAGCAGCTTAAAAATAAACGATCAGCCCCAGCATTTT. The encoded protein is CASSLKINDQPQHF.

The chain has TRBV24-1 and TRBJ2-1, with 7 nucleotides matching TRBD1. Trimming took 4 bases from V and 4 from J; bases not matched to a gene: 12. The CDR3 runs 17 residues. Germline V gene sequence: CDR1 KGHDR, CDR2 SFDVKD. The CDR3 coding sequence is TGTGCCACCAGTGACTGGACAGGCGACCCTACATACAATGAGCAGTTCTTC. This gives the protein CATSDWTGDPTYNEQFF.

This chain uses TRBV19 with TRBJ1-2, with TRBD1 as a possible D gene (6 bases). Germline CDR1 reads LNHDA; CDR2 reads SQIVND (reference sequence). V was cut by 4 bases and J by 4 bases, with 16 bases left in between. The CDR3 totals 15 residues. CDR3 sequence: CASSRPEGGLYGYTF. In DNA form, the CDR3 reads TGTGCCAGTAGTAGGCCTGAGGGGGGACTCTATGGCTACACCTTC.

The chain couples TRBV11-2 to TRBJ2-5; tentatively, D is TRBD1 (6 bases). CDR1 and CDR2 from the germline V gene are SGHAT and FQNNGV. With 1 base removed from V and 0 bases from J, the gap between germline ends came to 6 bases. This CDR3 has 14 amino acids. The CDR3 here is CASSLGQDQETQYF. The CDR3, as DNA: TGTGCCAGCAGCTTAGGACAGGACCAAGAGACCCAGTACTTC.

The chain joins TRBV9 to TRBJ2-7; tentatively, D is TRBD1 or TRBD2 (5 bases each). Deletions cut 4 bases from V and 12 bases from J, with 20 bases between. This CDR3 spans 13 amino acids. Germline V gene lookup returns CDR1 SGDLS and CDR2 YYNGEE. CDR3 nucleotides: TGTGCCAGCAGCCCAACACCGGGACCCCCGGGGTACTTC. Protein sequence: CASSPTPGPPGYF.

The rearrangement uses TRBV12-3 or TRBV12-4 and TRBJ2-5; 11 bases align to TRBD1. V was clipped by 5 bases and J by 5 bases; unmatched bases: 13. CDR3 length equals 17 residues. The CDR3 loop reads CASSRTGTGGGVETQYF. For the CDR3, the DNA is TGTGCCAGCAGTAGAACCGGGACAGGGGGTGGTGTGGAGACCCAGTACTTC.

The rearrangement links TRBV18 to TRBJ1-2, with no clear D. V lost 5 bases and J lost 3, with 16 bases in between. CDR3 length: 15 residues. The germline V gene has CDR1 KGHSH and CDR2 LQKENI. The CDR3 is CASSSQAAGYYGYTF. As DNA, the CDR3 is TGTGCCAGCTCATCGCAAGCGGCGGGGTACTATGGCTACACCTTC.

This chain connects TRBV9 to TRBJ2-1, with 7 bases that match TRBD2. CDR3 length: 15 residues. The V segment lost 5 bases and the J segment 4 bases; nucleotides outside the gene matches: 9. Germline CDR1 is SGDLS and CDR2 is YYNGEE. The CDR3 sequence is CASSYTGGPYNEQFF. CDR3 DNA sequence: TGTGCCAGCAGTTATACGGGGGGTCCATACAATGAGCAGTTCTTC.

The chain links TRBV20-1 to TRBJ2-7, with D maybe TRBD2 (7 bases). The V end lost 5 bases, the J end lost 2 bases, and 25 bases lay between the germline ends. CDR1 is DFQATT and CDR2 is SNEGSKA in the germline V gene (reference sequence). The CDR3 totals 17 residues. The CDR3 region is CSAWPHPSGTSPYEQYV. CDR3 DNA sequence: TGCAGTGCTTGGCCCCACCCAAGCGGGACATCCCCCTACGAGCAGTACGTC.

The gene calls are TRBV4-1 and TRBJ2-1, with 9 bases lining up with TRBD1. Germline loops: CDR1 MGHRA, CDR2 YSYEKL. CDR3 length: 15 amino acids. The trim removed 2 bases at V and 5 bases at J, leaving 4 bases unmatched. CDR3 DNA: TGCGCCAGCAGCCAACGGGGACAGGGCGACAATGAGCAGTTCTTC. Encoded protein: CASSQRGQGDNEQFF.

The chain is built from TRBV12-3 or TRBV12-4 and TRBJ2-3; D remains ambiguous. The CDR3 is 16 residues long. V lost 2 bases to trimming and J lost 8 bases, with 20 bases between them. As DNA, the CDR3 is TGTGCCAGCAGTTTATCGGCACGGACCGCCCGAGCTACGCAGTATTTT. Amino acids: CASSLSARTARATQYF.

V is TRBV19 and J is TRBJ1-2, with TRBD1 matching over 9 bases. V gave up 5 bases and J gave up 6 bases; unmatched junction bases: 7. The CDR3 spans 14 residues. Germline V lookup: CDR1 LNHDA, CDR2 SQIVND (reference sequence). CDR3 DNA sequence: TGTGCCAGTAGTTTTGGGACAGGGACGAATGGCTACACCTTC. Encoded protein: CASSFGTGTNGYTF. Variable domain in full (rest from reference TRBV19 and TRBJ1-2): DGGITQSPKYLFRKEGQNVTLSCEQNLNHDAMYWYRQDPGQGLRLIYYSQIVNDFQKGDIAEGYSVSREKKESFPLTVTSAQKNPTAFYLCASSFGTGTNGYTFGSGTRLTVV.

This chain connects TRBV3-1 to TRBJ1-2, with D hard to call. The CDR3 totals 14 residues. V lost 1 base, J lost 7 bases, and 13 bases lay in between. The germline V gene has CDR1 LGHDT and CDR2 YNNKEL (reference sequence). The DNA for the CDR3 is TGTGCCAGCAGCCAAGTTAGCACGGCGGGTGGCTACACCTTC. It specifies CASSQVSTAGGYTF.

The chain uses TRBV23-1 and TRBJ2-3, with a tentative D call TRBD1 (5 bases). TRBV23-1 has ORF status, its function being uncertain. The ends were cut back, 8 bases at V and 6 bases at J, with 21 bases in the middle. This CDR3 contains 15 residues. This CDR3 reads CASACYRSSCDTQYF. The CDR3 DNA is TGCGCCAGCGCTTGTTACAGGAGTTCATGCGATACGCAGTATTTT.

The chain employs TRBV19 and TRBJ1-5, with D possibly being TRBD1 (6 bases). Germline CDR1 and CDR2: LNHDA and SQIVND (reference sequence). The CDR3 has 13 amino acids. The V gene lost 1 base and the J gene lost 6 bases, with 7 bases spanning the gap. The chain's CDR3 is CASSIAGVQPQHF. CDR3 bases: TGTGCCAGTAGTATAGCAGGGGTTCAGCCCCAGCATTTT.

The gene calls are TRBV11-1 and TRBJ2-1; 10 bases agree with TRBD2. This CDR3 spans 15 amino acids. With V trimmed by 4 bases and J by 12 bases, 12 bases remained unmatched. Germline assignment: CDR1 SGHAT and CDR2 FQDESV (reference sequence). CDR3 DNA sequence: TGTGCCAGCAGCTCCCCGGGCCCACTAGCGGGACCGCAGTTCTTC. Protein sequence: CASSSPGPLAGPQFF.

The chain combines TRBV30 with TRBJ2-2; unclear D gene. There are 13 residues in the CDR3. The V end was cut by 3 bases, the J end by 4 bases, with 9 bases between. In germline, CDR1 is GTSNPN, CDR2 SVGIG (reference sequence). The CDR3 loop reads CAWRVGPTGELFF. The CDR3 DNA is TGTGCCTGGAGAGTTGGACCCACCGGGGAGCTGTTTTTT. Using reference TRBV30 and TRBJ2-2 for the parts outside the CDR3, the full variable domain is SQTIHQWPATLVQPVGSPLSLECTVEGTSNPNLYWYRQAAGRGLQLLFYSVGIGQISSEVPQNLSASRPQDRQFILSSKKLLLSDSGFYLCAWRVGPTGELFFGEGSRLTVL.

V gene TRBV30 combines with J gene TRBJ2-2; TRBD2 is a possible D gene (6 bases). Trimming cost V 2 bases and J 4 bases, with 11 bases left between them. Germline lookup yields CDR1 GTSNPN and CDR2 SVGIG (reference sequence). The CDR3 is made up of 14 amino acids. The CDR3 DNA reads TGTGCCTGGAGTCGGCTAGCGAGCACCGGGGAGCTGTTTTTT. Its protein product is CAWSRLASTGELFF.

The chain links TRBV6-5 to TRBJ2-7, with D hard to call. In germline, CDR1 is MNHEY, CDR2 SVGAGI. The CDR3 consists of 16 residues. The ends were cut back, 2 bases at V and 2 bases at J, with 16 bases in the middle. Here the CDR3 DNA reads TGTGCCAGCAGTTACGGATCCCCCGGGTTTACCTACGAGCAGTACTTC. It encodes CASSYGSPGFTYEQYF.

This clonotype came up a few times. Mismatch with germline at one junction end may stem from a read error. This chain connects TRBV5-1 to TRBJ2-2; D is undetermined. The CDR3 length is 13 residues. From germline, CDR1 is SGHRS and CDR2 YFSETQ. The CDR3 region is CASSLVLTGELFF. CDR3 DNA: TGTGCCAGCAGCTTAGTCCTCACCGGGGAGCTGTTTTTT.